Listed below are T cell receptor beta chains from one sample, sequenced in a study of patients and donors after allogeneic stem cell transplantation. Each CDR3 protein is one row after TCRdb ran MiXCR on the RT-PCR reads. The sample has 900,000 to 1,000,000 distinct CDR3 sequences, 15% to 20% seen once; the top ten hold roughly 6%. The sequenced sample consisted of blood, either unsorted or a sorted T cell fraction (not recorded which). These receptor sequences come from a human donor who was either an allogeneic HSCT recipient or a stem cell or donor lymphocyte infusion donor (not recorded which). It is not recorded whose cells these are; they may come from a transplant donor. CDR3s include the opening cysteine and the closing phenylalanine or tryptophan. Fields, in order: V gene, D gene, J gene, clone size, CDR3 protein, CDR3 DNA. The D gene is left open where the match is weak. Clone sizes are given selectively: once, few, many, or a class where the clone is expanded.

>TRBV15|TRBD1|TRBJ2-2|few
CATSIRDRVHAGELFF
TGTGCCACCAGCATCCGGGACAGGGTTCACGCCGGGGAGCTGTTTTTT
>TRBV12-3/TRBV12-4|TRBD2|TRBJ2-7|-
CASGGKTSISYEQYF
TGTGCCAGCGGCGGGAAGACTAGCATCTCCTACGAGCAGTACTTC
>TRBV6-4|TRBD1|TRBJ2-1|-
CASRTDRERGEQFF
TGTGCCAGCAGAACGGACAGGGAACGTGGTGAGCAGTTCTTC
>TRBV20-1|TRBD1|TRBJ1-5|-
CSARPGQVNQPQHF
TGCAGTGCTAGACCCGGACAGGTAAATCAGCCCCAGCATTTT
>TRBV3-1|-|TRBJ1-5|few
CASSQRPSSNQPQHF
TGTGCCAGCAGCCAACGACCGTCTAGCAATCAGCCCCAGCATTTT
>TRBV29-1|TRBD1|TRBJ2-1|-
CSVGRRGGTGEQFF
TGCAGCGTTGGACGTCGGGGCGGGACAGGAGAGCAGTTCTTC
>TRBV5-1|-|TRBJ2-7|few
CASRDGITSSYEQYF
TGCGCCAGCAGAGATGGGATAACCTCATCCTACGAGCAGTACTTC
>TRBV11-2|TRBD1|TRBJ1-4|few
CASSLPNRDSTFF
TGTGCCAGCAGCTTACCAAACCGGGACAGTACGTTTTTT
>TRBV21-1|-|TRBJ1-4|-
CASSPELGPIATNEKLFF
TGTGCCAGCAGCCCAGAATTGGGCCCGATTGCAACTAATGAAAAACTGTTTTTT
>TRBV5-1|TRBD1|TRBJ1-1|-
CASSLEDRSAEAFF
TGCGCCAGCAGCTTGGAGGACAGGTCCGCTGAAGCTTTCTTT
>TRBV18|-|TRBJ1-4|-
CASSPASTNEKLFF
TGTGCCAGCTCCCCTGCCTCAACTAATGAAAAACTGTTTTTT
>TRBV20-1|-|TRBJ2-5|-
CSAIQTAQETQYF
TGCAGTGCTATACAGACAGCACAAGAGACCCAGTACTTC
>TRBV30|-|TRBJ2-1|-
CAWDHRALGNNEQFF
TGTGCCTGGGACCACAGGGCCTTGGGGAACAATGAGCAGTTCTTC
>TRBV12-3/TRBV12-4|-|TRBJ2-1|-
CASSLAGYPRGQFF
TGTGCCAGCAGTTTAGCAGGATATCCGCGGGGCCAGTTCTTC
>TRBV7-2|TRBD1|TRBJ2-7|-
CASSQDRPDEQYF
TGTGCCAGCAGCCAGGACAGGCCAGACGAGCAGTACTTC
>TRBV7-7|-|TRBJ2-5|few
CASSSVGGQETQYF
TGTGCCAGCAGCTCTGTGGGGGGCCAAGAGACCCAGTACTTC
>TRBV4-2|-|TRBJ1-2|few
CASSPFLGKRGIYGYTF
TGTGCCAGCAGCCCGTTTCTGGGTAAGAGGGGTATTTATGGCTACACCTTC
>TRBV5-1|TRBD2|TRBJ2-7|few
CASIGREGGEQYF
TGCGCCAGCATCGGGCGGGAGGGAGGAGAGCAGTACTTC
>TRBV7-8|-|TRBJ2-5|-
CASSLSSVQETQYF
TGTGCCAGCAGCTTATCTAGCGTCCAAGAGACCCAGTACTTC
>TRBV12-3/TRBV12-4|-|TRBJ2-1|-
CASSLAAGAIDEQFF
TGTGCCAGCAGTTTAGCCGCAGGGGCAATAGATGAGCAGTTCTTC
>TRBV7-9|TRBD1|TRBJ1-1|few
CASSPPTGGNTEAFF
TGTGCCAGCAGCCCACCGACAGGGGGTAACACTGAAGCTTTCTTT
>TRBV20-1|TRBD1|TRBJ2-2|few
CSASSRGLTGELFF
TGCAGTGCTAGTTCCAGGGGGCTTACCGGGGAGCTGTTTTTT
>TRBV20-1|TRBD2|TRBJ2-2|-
CSAQDGGMNTGELFF
TGCAGTGCCCAGGACGGGGGGATGAACACCGGGGAGCTGTTTTTT
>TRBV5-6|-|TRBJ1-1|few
CASTEGQRNTEAFF
TGTGCCAGCACCGAAGGACAGCGGAACACTGAAGCTTTCTTT
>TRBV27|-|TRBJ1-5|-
CASSLGMGPGNQPQHF
TGTGCCAGCAGTTTAGGGATGGGGCCGGGCAATCAGCCCCAGCATTTT
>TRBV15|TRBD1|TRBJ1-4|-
CATSRADRGTEKLFF
TGTGCCACCAGCAGAGCGGACAGGGGAACCGAAAAACTGTTTTTT
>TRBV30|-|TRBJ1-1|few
CAWTSVANTEAFF
TGTGCCTGGACCTCGGTAGCGAACACTGAAGCTTTCTTT
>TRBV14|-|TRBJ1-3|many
CASSQVRVSGNTIYF
TGTGCCAGCAGCCAAGTCAGGGTCTCTGGAAACACCATATATTTT
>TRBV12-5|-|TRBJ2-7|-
CASVGAFLYEQYF
TGTGCTAGTGTTGGGGCCTTCCTCTACGAGCAGTACTTC
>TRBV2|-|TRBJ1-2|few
CASSGFLGARRGYTF
TGTGCCAGCAGTGGTTTTTTGGGGGCGAGACGAGGCTACACCTTC
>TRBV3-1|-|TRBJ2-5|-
CASSQSTHGGETQYF
TGTGCCAGCAGTCAGTCAACCCACGGCGGGGAGACCCAGTACTTC
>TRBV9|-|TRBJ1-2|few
CASSSTGHYGYTF
TGTGCCAGCAGCTCCACAGGACACTATGGCTACACCTTC
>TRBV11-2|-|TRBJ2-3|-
CASSLRGAGLDTQYF
TGTGCCAGCAGCCTTCGGGGGGCCGGTTTAGATACGCAGTATTTT
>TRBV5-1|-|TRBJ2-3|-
CASSLVAPGFSDTQYF
TGCGCCAGCAGCTTGGTCGCTCCTGGGTTTTCAGATACGCAGTATTTT
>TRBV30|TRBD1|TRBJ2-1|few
CAWQTGTGYNEQFF
TGTGCCTGGCAGACCGGGACAGGGTACAATGAGCAGTTCTTC
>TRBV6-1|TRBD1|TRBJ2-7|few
CASSRGQAMSIYEQYF
TGTGCCAGCAGTCGCGGACAGGCAATGAGTATCTACGAGCAGTACTTC
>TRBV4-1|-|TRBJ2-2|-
CASSATGANTGELFF
TGCGCCAGCAGCGCCACAGGCGCGAACACCGGGGAGCTGTTTTTT
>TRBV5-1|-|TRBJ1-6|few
CASSLGFGGNSPLHF
TGCGCCAGCAGCTTGGGCTTCGGAGGGAATTCACCCCTCCACTTT
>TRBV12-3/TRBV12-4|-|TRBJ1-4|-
CASRSRGAPNEKLFF
TGTGCCAGCAGGTCCCGAGGGGCCCCCAATGAAAAACTGTTTTTT
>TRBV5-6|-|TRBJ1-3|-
CASSHGRPQDTIYF
TGTGCCAGCAGCCACGGCAGGCCTCAGGACACCATATATTTT
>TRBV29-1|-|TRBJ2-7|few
CSVPGHSTYEQYF
TGCAGCGTACCGGGACACTCAACCTACGAGCAGTACTTC
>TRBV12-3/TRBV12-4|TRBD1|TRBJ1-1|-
CASSLGRTGNTEAFF
TGTGCCAGCAGTTTAGGACGGACAGGGAACACTGAAGCTTTCTTT
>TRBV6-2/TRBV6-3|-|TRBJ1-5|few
CASSYGRASNQPQHF
TGTGCCAGCAGTTACGGACGGGCGAGCAATCAGCCCCAGCATTTT
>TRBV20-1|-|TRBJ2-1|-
CSARFGRDPVGSVYNEQFF
TGCAGTGCTAGATTCGGTCGCGACCCGGTCGGGAGTGTCTACAATGAGCAGTTCTTC
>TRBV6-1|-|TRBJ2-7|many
CASSAPGLYEQYF
TGTGCCAGCAGTGCCCCGGGACTCTACGAGCAGTACTTC
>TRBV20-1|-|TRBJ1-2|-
CSAVGQVKGGYTF
TGCAGTGCCGTGGGGCAAGTGAAGGGAGGCTACACCTTC
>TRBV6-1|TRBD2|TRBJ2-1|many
CASSPRTSGSYNEQFF
TGTGCCAGCAGCCCCAGGACTAGCGGCTCCTACAATGAGCAGTTCTTC
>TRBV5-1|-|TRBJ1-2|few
CASSGSGGGRRNGYTF
TGCGCCAGCAGCGGATCTGGTGGGGGGCGCAGGAATGGCTACACTTTC
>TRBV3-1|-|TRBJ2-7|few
CASSHARAYEQYF
TGTGCCAGCAGCCATGCGCGGGCTTACGAGCAGTACTTC
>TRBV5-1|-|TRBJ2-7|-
CASSSDGVGYEQYF
TGCGCCAGCAGCTCGGACGGAGTAGGGTACGAGCAGTACTTC
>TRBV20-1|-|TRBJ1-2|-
CSARAALNYGYTF
TGCAGTGCTAGAGCGGCCCTCAACTATGGCTACACCTTC
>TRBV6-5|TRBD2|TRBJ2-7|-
CASSYAGGLILEQYF
TGTGCCAGCAGTTACGCGGGAGGGCTTATACTCGAGCAGTACTTC
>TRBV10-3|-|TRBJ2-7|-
CTITKGNEQYF
TGTACCATCACAAAGGGCAACGAGCAGTACTTC
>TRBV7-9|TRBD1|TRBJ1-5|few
CASSRGQGEAQPQHF
TGTGCCAGCAGCCGCGGACAGGGGGAGGCTCAGCCCCAGCATTTT
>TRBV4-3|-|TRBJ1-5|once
CASSQEMLGFSNQPQHF
TGCGCCAGCAGCCAAGAGATGCTCGGTTTTAGCAATCAGCCCCAGCATTTT